This T cell receptor beta chain is from a study of blood T cell repertoires in COVID-19. Generated by immunoSEQ multiplex PCR, the TCRdb table keeps only in-frame clones and is missing some. The repertoire consists of 250,000 to 350,000 clones, with approximately 83% occurring once and the leading ten covering 3.5% to 5.5%. This CDR3 has 17 residues. Trimming removed 2 bases from V and 7 bases from J, with 21 bases in between. Germline V gene sequence: CDR1 SGHVS, CDR2 FQNEAQ. Input material: PBMCs or T cells enriched from blood (not recorded which). This chain connects TRBV7-8 to TRBJ2-1, with D possibly TRBD1 on 5 matching bases. The sequence was collected from a woman aged 30 to 39 who had recovered from COVID-19. Here the CDR3 reads CASSLRYRSRDANEQFF. The CDR3 bases are TGTGCCAGCAGCTTACGCTACCGGAGCAGGGATGCGAATGAGCAGTTCTTC. Filled out from reference TRBV7-8 and TRBJ2-1, the complete variable domain reads GAGVSQSPRYKVAKRGQDVALRCDPISGHVSLFWYQQALGQGPEFLTYFQNEAQLDKSGLPSDRFFAERPEGSVSTLKIQRTQQEDSAVYLCASSLRYRSRDANEQFFGPGTRLTVL.